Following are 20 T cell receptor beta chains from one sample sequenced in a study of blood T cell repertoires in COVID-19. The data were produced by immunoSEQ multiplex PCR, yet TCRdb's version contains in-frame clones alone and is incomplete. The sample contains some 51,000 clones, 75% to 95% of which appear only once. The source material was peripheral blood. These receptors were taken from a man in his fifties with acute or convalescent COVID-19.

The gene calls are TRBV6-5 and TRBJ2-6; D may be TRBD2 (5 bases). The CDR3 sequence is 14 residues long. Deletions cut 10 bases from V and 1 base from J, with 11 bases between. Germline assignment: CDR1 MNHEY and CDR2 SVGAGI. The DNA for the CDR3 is TGTGCCACTCAACGGACTTCTGGGGCCAACGTCCTGACTTTC. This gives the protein CATQRTSGANVLTF.

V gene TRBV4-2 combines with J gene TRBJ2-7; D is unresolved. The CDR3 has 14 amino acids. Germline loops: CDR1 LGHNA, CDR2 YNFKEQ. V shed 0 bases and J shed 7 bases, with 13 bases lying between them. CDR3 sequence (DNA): TGTGCCAGCAGCCAAGATTTATCCCTCAGGGAGCAGTACTTC. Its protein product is CASSQDLSLREQYF.

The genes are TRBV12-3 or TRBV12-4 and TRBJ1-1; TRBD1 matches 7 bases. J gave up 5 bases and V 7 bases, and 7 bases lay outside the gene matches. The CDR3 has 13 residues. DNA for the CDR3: TGTGCCAGCATCCTGACAGGGCGTACTGAAGCTTTCTTT. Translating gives CASILTGRTEAFF.

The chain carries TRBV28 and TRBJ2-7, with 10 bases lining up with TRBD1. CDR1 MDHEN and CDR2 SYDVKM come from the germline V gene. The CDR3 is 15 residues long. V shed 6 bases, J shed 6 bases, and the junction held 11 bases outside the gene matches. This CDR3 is CASRPRTGGTAEQYF. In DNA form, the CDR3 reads TGTGCCAGCAGACCCCGGACAGGGGGAACCGCCGAGCAGTACTTC.

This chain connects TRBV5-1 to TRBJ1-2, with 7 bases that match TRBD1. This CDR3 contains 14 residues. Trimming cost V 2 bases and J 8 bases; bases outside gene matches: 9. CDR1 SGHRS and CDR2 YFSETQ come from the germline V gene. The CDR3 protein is CASSLDRALGGYTF. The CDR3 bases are TGCGCCAGCAGCTTAGACAGGGCCTTGGGCGGCTACACCTTC. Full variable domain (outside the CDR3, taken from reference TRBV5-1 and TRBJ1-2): KAGVTQTPRYLIKTRGQQVTLSCSPISGHRSVSWYQQTPGQGLQFLFEYFSETQRNKGNFPGRFSGRQFSNSRSEMNVSTLELGDSALYLCASSLDRALGGYTFGSGTRLTVV.

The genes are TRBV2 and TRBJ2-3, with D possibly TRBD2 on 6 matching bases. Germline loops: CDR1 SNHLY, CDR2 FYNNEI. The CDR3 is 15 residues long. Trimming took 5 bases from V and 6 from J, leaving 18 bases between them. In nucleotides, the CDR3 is TGTGCCAGCAGTCCCACTAGCTCTGTTGGGGATACGCAGTATTTT. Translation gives CASSPTSSVGDTQYF.

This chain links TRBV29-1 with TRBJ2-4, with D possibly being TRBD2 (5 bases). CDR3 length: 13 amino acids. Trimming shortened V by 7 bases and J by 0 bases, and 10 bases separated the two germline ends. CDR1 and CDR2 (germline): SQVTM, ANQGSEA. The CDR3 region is CSARGLAKNIQYF. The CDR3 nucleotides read TGCAGCGCCCGCGGGTTAGCCAAAAACATTCAGTACTTC.

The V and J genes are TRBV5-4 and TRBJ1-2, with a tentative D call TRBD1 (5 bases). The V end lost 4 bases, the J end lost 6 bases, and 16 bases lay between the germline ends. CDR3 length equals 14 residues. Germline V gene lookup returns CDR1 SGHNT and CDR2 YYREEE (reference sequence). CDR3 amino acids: CASSHRNLIDGYTF. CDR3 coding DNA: TGTGCCAGCAGCCACAGGAATTTGATCGATGGCTACACCTTC.

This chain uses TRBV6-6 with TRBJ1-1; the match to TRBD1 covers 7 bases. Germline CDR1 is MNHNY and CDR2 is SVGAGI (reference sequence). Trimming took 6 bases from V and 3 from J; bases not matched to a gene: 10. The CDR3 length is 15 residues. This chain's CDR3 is CASRSTGLGDTEAFF. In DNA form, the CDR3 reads TGTGCCAGCAGATCGACAGGGCTGGGCGACACTGAAGCTTTCTTT.

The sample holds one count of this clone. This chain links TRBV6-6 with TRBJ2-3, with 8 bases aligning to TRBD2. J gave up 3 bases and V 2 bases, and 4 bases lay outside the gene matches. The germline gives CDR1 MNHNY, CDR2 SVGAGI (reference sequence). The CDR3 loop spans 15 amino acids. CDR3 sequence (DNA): TGTGCCAGCAGTTACGGGCGGGGGGCGACAGATACGCAGTATTTT. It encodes CASSYGRGATDTQYF.

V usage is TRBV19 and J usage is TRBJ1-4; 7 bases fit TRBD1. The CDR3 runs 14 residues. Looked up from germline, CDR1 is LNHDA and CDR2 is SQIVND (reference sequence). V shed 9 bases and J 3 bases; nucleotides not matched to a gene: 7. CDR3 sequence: CARGGTGANEKLFF. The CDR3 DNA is TGTGCCAGGGGGGGCACAGGGGCTAATGAAAAACTGTTTTTT.

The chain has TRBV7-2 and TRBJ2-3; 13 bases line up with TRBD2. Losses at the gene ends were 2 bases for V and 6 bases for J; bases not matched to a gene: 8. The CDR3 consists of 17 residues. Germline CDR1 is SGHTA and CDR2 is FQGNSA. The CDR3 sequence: CASSLQRTSGGADTQYF. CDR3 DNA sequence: TGTGCCAGCAGCTTACAGAGAACTAGCGGGGGGGCTGATACGCAGTATTTT.

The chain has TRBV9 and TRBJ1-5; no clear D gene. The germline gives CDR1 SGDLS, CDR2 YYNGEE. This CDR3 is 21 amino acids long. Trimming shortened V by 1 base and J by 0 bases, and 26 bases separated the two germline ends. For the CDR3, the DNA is TGTGCCAGCAGCGTAATGTCCCAGCGTCCAGAAGCCATTAATAGCAATCAGCCCCAGCATTTT. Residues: CASSVMSQRPEAINSNQPQHF.

CDR3 region: CASKCYRVARIEGEAFF. The CDR3 DNA reads as TGCGCCAGCAAGTGCTACAGGGTAGCGCGGATTGAGGGAGAAGCTTTCTTT. The V gene is TRBV10-1, the J gene TRBJ1-1; perhaps TRBD1 as D (6 bases). CDR1 and CDR2 (germline): WNHNN, SYGVQD (reference sequence). V gave up 7 bases and J gave up 8 bases, with 29 bases separating them. The CDR3 spans 17 residues.

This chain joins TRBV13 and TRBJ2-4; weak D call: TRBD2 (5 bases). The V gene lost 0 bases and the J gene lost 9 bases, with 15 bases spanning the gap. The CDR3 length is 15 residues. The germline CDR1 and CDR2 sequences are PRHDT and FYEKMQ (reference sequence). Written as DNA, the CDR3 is TGTGCCAGCAGCTTAGGCCTTGAGGGTATAAGCATTCAGTACTTC. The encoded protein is CASSLGLEGISIQYF.

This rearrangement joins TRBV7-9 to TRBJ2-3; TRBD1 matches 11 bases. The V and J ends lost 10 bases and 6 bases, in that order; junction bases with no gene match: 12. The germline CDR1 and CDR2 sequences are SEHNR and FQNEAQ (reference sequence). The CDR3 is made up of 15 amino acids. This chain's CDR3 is CATPTGGQGGDTQYF. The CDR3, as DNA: TGTGCCACCCCGACCGGGGGACAGGGGGGTGATACGCAGTATTTT.

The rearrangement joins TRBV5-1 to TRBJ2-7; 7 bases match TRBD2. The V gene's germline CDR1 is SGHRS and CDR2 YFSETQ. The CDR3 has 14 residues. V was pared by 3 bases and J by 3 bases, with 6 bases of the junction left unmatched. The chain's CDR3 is CASSSAGWGYEQYF. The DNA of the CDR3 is TGCGCCAGCAGCTCAGCGGGGTGGGGCTACGAGCAGTACTTC.

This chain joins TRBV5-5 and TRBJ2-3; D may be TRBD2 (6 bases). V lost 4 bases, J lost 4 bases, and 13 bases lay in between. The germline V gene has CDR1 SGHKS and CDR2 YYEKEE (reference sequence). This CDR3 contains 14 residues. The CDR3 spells CASSTPRGADTQYF. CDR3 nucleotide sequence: TGTGCCAGCAGCACCCCGCGGGGCGCAGATACGCAGTATTTT.

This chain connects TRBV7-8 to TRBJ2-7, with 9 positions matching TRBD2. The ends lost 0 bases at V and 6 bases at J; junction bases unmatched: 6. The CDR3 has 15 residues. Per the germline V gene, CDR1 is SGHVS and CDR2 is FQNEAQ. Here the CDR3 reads CASSLARGLAIEQYF. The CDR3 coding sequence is TGTGCCAGCAGCTTAGCCCGGGGACTAGCCATCGAGCAGTACTTC.

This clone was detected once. CDR3: CASWSRGGGGYTF. As DNA, the CDR3 is TGTGCCAGCTGGTCCCGGGGGGGCGGCGGCTACACCTTC. V gene TRBV6-5 combines with J gene TRBJ1-2; possibly TRBD1 for D (6 bases). The CDR3 is made up of 13 amino acids. The V end was cut by 8 bases, the J end by 8 bases, with 18 bases between. Germline V CDR1 and CDR2: MNHEY, SVGAGI.